This TCR beta chain came from a study of blood T cell repertoires in COVID-19. Study-wide background: Spain, Italy and the United States supplied samples that represented acute and convalescent COVID-19. The cDNA or gDNA used as material had been derived from T cells, B-cell-depleted T cells, or PBMCs.

How the authors handled the data: Estimated nucleated cell counts came from reference gene primer amplification. TCRdb's table, derived via immunoSEQ multiplex PCR, lists solely in-frame clones and lacks some. V, J and clone size were drawn from that table, and D and trimming were deduced from the DNA. The table records about 200,000 clones, 75% to 90% of them present only once. V lost 2 bases and J lost 0, with 16 bases in between. Germline assignment: CDR1 SGHRS and CDR2 YFSETQ. The CDR3 loop spans 17 amino acids. The V gene is TRBV5-1, the J gene TRBJ2-3; D is unresolved. The TCR comes from a man in his forties with acute or convalescent COVID-19. The sample taken for sequencing was peripheral blood. The DNA for the CDR3 is TGCGCCAGCAGCTTCCTTAATGATTTAGCTAGCACAGATACGCAGTATTTT. This sequence encodes CASSFLNDLASTDTQYF.